This T cell receptor (beta chain) was captured in a study of cytomegalovirus exposure and HLA in healthy donors. This clone has only a few counts. The V segment lost 5 bases and the J segment 0 bases; nucleotides outside the gene matches: 9. This CDR3 has 16 amino acids. The germline gives CDR1 SGHAT, CDR2 FQNNGV. Researchers ran the PCR with 60 Vbeta and 13 Jbeta primers. The assay was immunoSEQ multiplex PCR, and TCRdb's table has in-frame clones only and misses some. The sample includes around 140,000 clones, approximately 82% of them seen just once. The source is a woman in her sixties in good health and CMV-seropositive. The material sequenced was PBMCs. The rearrangement joins TRBV11-2 to TRBJ1-2; 7 nucleotides line up with TRBD1. The CDR3 region is CASSQRQGLANYGYTF. DNA for the CDR3: TGTGCCAGCAGCCAAAGACAGGGCCTAGCTAACTATGGCTACACCTTC.